The source of this T cell receptor beta chain is a study of cytotoxic CD8 clonotypes in ibrutinib-treated CLL. Turning to the study itself: The response samples were taken once patients had been treated for a median of roughly 12 months, range 6 to 36. Points from the study as a whole: The clonality rise at ibrutinib response reflected private clonotype expansion. Baseline clonality, higher than in age-matched healthy donors, tracked circulating CD8+ T-cell counts.

TCRdb's copy holds only in-frame clones and misses some; the assay was immunoSEQ multiplex PCR. The sample has approximately 300,000 clones, approximately 80% seen once. From germline, CDR1 is SNHLY and CDR2 FYNNEI. The CDR3 runs 14 residues. V lost 7 bases to trimming and J lost 0 bases, with 11 bases between them. This clone was seen only a few times. Its target is not known. The source was PBMCs, collected before ibrutinib treatment. This receptor was taken from a human donor with chronic lymphocytic leukemia. This sequence joins TRBV2 and TRBJ2-3; D tentatively reads TRBD1 or TRBD2 (5 bases each). The CDR3 sequence: CASKSGRSTDTQYF. DNA for the CDR3: TGTGCCAGCAAGTCGGGACGTAGCACAGATACGCAGTATTTT.